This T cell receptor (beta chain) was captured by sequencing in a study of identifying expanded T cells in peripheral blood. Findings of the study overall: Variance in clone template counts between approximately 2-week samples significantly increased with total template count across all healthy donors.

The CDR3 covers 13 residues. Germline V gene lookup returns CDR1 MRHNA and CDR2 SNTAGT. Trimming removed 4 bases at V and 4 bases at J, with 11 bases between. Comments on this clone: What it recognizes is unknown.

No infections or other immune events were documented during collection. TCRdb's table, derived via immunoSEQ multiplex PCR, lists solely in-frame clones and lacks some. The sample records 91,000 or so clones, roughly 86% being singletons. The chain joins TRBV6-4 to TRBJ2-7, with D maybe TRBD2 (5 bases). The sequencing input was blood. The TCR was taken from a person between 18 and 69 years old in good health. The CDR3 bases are TGTGCCAGCAGTGTGGACTCAGGATACGAGCAGTACTTC. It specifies CASSVDSGYEQYF.